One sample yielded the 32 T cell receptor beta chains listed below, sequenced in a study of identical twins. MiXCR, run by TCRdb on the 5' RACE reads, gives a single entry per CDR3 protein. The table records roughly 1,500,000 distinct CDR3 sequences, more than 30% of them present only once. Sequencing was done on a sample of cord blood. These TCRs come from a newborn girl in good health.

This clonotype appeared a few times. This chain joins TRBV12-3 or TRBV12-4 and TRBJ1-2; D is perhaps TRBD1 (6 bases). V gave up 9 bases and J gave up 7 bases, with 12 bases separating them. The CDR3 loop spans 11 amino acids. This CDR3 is CASLGGIGYTF. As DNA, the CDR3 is TGTGCCAGTCTAGGGGGTATTGGCTACACCTTC.

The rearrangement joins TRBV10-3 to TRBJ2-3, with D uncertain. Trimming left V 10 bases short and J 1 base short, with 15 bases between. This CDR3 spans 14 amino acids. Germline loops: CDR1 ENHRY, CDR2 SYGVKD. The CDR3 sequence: CATNGLLGTDTQYF. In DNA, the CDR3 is TGTGCCACGAACGGCCTTCTAGGCACAGATACGCAGTATTTT.

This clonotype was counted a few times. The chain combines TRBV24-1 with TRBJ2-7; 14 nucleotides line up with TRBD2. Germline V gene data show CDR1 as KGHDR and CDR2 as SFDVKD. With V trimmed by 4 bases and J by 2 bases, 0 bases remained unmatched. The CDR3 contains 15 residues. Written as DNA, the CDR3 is TGTGCCACCAGTGAGGGACTAGCGGGAGCCTACGAGCAGTACTTC. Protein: CATSEGLAGAYEQYF.

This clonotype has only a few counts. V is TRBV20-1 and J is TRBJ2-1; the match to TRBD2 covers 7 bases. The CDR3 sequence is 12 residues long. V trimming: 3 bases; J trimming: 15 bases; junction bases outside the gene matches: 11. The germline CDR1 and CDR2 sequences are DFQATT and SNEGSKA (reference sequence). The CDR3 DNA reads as TGCAGTGCTAGCGGGAGGCGTGCCTCCGGGTTCTTC. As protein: CSASGRRASGFF.

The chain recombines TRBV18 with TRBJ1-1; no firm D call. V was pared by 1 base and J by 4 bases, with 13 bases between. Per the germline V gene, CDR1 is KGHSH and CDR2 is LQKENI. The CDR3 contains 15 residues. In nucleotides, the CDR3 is TGTGCCAGCTCACCACTATTCGGGGAGGGCACTGAAGCTTTCTTT. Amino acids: CASSPLFGEGTEAFF.

CDR3 protein: CASSLEPWSGEPTNEQFF. DNA for the CDR3: TGTGCCAGCAGCTTAGAACCTTGGAGCGGGGAACCGACCAATGAGCAGTTCTTC. This rearrangement joins TRBV7-2 to TRBJ2-1; 7 bases match TRBD2. Per germline, CDR1 SGHTA and CDR2 FQGNSA. Trimming removed 1 base from V and 6 bases from J; junction bases left unmatched: 15. The CDR3 covers 18 residues.

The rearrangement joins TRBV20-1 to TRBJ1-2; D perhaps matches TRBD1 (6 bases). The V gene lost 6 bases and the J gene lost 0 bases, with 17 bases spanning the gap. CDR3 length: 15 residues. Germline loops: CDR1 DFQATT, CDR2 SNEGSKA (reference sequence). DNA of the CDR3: TGCAGTGCCCATCCGGGACACGCCGCTAACTATGGCTACACCTTC. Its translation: CSAHPGHAANYGYTF.

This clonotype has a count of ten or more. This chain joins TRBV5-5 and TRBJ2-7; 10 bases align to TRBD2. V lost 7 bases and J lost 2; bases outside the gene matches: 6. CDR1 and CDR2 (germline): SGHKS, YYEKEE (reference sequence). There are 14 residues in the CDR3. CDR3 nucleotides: TGTGCCAGCGGTAGCGGGAGGTTCCCCTACGAGCAGTACTTC. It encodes CASGSGRFPYEQYF.

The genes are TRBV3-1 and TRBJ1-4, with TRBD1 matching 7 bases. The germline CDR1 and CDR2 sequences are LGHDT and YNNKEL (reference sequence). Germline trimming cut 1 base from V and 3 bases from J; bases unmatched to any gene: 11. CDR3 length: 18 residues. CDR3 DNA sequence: TGTGCCAGCAGCCAAGGGAACCTGGCGACAGGGCCTAATGAAAAACTGTTTTTT. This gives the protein CASSQGNLATGPNEKLFF.

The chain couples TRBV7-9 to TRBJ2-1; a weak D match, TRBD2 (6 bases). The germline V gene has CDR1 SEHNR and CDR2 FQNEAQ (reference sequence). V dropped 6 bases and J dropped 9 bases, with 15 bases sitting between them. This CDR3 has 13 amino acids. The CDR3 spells CASSYILGGEQFF. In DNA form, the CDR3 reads TGTGCCAGCAGTTATATCTTGGGAGGTGAGCAGTTCTTC.

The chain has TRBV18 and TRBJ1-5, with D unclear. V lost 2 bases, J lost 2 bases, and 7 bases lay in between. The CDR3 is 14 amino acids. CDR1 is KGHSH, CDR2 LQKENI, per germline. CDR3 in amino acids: CASSPSLGNQPQHF. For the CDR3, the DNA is TGTGCCAGCTCACCAAGTTTGGGCAATCAGCCCCAGCATTTT.

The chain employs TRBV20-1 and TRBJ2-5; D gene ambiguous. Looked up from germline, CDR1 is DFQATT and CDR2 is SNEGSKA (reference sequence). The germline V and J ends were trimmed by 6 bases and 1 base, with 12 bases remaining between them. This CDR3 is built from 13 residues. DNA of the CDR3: TGCAGTGCCCAAAGAGGTCCCCAAGAGACCCAGTACTTC. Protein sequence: CSAQRGPQETQYF.

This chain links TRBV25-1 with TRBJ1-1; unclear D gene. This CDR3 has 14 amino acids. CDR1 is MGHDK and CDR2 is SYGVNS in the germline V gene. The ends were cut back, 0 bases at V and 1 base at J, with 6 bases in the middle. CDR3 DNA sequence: TGTGCCAGCAGTGAATACAAAGGGAACACTGAAGCTTTCTTT. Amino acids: CASSEYKGNTEAFF. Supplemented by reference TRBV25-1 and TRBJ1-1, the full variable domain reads EADIYQTPRYLVIGTGKKITLECSQTMGHDKMYWYQQDPGMELHLIHYSYGVNSTEKGDLSSESTVSRIRTEHFPLTLESARPSHTSQYLCASSEYKGNTEAFFGQGTRLTVV.

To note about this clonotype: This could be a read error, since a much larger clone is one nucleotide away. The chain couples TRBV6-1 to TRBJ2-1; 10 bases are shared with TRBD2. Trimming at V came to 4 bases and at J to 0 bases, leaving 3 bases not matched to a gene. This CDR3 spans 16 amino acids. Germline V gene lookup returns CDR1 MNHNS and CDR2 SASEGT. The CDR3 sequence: CASSGPSGSSYNEQFF. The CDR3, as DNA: TGTGCCAGCAGTGGACCTAGCGGGAGCTCCTACAATGAGCAGTTCTTC.

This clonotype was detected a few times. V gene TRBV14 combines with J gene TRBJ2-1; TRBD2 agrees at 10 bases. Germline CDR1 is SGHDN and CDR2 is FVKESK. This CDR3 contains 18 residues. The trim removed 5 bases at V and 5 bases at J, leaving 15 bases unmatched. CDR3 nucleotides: TGTGCCAGCAGCGGCTCCTGGATCTGGACTAGCGGTGACAATGAGCAGTTCTTC. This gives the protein CASSGSWIWTSGDNEQFF.

The CDR3, as DNA: TGCAGTGCTAGACCAAGAGGCGGGCAGTACTTC. Residues: CSARPRGGQYF. The V and J genes are TRBV20-1 and TRBJ2-7; D unclear. The CDR3 sequence is 11 residues long. V lost 2 bases to trimming and J lost 9 bases, with 11 bases between them. From germline, CDR1 is DFQATT and CDR2 SNEGSKA (reference sequence).

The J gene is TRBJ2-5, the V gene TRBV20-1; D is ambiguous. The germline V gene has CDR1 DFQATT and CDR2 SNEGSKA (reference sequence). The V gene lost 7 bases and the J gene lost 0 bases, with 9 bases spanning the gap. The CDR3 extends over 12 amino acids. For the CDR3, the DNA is TGCAGTGTTGCGAAGCACCAAGAGACCCAGTACTTC. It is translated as CSVAKHQETQYF.

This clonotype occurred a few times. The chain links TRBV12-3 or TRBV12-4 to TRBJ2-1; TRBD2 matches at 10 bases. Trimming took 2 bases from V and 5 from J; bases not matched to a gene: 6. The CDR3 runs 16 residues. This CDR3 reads CASSLTQRGGNNEQFF. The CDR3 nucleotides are TGTGCCAGCAGTTTAACTCAGCGGGGGGGCAACAATGAGCAGTTCTTC.

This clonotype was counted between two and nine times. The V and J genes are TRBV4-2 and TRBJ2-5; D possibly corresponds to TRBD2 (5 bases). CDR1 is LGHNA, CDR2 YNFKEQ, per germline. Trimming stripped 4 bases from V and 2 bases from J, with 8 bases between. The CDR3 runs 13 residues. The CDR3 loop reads CASSPGMQETQYF. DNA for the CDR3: TGTGCCAGCAGCCCCGGGATGCAAGAGACCCAGTACTTC.

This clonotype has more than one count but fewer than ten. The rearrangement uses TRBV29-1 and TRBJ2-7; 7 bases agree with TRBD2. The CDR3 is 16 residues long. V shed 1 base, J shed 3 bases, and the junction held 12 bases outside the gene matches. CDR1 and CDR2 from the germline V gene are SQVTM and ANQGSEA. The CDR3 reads CSVEGGGDTLYYEQYF. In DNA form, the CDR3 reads TGCAGCGTTGAAGGGGGGGGGGATACGCTCTACTACGAGCAGTACTTC.

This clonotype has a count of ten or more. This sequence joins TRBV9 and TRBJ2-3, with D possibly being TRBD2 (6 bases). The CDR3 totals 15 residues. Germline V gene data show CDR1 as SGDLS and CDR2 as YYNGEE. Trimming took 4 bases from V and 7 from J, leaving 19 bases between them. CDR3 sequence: CASSPYLTRPHTQYF. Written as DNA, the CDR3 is TGTGCCAGCAGCCCATACCTGACTAGGCCCCATACGCAGTATTTT.

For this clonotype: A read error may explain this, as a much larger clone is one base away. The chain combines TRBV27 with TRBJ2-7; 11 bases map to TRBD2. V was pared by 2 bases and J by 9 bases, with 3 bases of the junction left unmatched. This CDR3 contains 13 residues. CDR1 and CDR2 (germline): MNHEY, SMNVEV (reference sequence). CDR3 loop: CASSLHGTSGQYF. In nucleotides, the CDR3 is TGTGCCAGCAGTTTACACGGGACTAGCGGGCAGTACTTC.

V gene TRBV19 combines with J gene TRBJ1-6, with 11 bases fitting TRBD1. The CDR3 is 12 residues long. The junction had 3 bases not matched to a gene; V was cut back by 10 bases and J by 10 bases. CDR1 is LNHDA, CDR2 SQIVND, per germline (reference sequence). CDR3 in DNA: TGTGCCACCCGGACAGGGGGCTCACCCCTCCACTTT. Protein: CATRTGGSPLHF.

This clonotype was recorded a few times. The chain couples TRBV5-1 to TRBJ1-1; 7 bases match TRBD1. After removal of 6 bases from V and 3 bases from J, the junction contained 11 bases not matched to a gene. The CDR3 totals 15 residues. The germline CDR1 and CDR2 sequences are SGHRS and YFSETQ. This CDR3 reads CASTPTGLGYTEAFF. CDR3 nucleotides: TGCGCCAGCACCCCGACAGGGCTTGGGTACACTGAAGCTTTCTTT.

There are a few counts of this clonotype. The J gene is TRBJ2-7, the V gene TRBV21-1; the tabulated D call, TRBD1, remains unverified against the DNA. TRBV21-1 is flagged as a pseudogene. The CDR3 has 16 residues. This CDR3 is CASSKAPGQSSYEQYF. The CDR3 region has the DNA TGTGCCAGCAGCAAAGCTCCGGGACAGAGCTCCTACGAGCAGTACTTC.

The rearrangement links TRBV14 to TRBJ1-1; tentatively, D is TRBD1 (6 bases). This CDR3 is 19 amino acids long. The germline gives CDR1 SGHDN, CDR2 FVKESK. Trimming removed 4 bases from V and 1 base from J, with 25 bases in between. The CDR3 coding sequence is TGTGCCAGCAGCCCAAGATGGGGGGCAGGCCCAATAACGAACACTGAAGCTTTCTTT. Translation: CASSPRWGAGPITNTEAFF. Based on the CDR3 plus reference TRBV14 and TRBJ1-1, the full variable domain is EAGVTQFPSHSVIEKGQTVTLRCDPISGHDNLYWYRRVMGKEIKFLLHFVKESKQDESGMPNNRFLAERTGGTYSTLKVQPAELEDSGVYFCASSPRWGAGPITNTEAFFGQGTRLTVV.

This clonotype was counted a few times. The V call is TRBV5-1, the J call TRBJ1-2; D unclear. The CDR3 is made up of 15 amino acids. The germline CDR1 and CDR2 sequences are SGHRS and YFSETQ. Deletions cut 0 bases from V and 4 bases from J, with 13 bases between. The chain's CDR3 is CASSLEVSGSYGYTF. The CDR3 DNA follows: TGCGCCAGCAGCTTGGAAGTTAGCGGATCCTATGGCTACACCTTC.

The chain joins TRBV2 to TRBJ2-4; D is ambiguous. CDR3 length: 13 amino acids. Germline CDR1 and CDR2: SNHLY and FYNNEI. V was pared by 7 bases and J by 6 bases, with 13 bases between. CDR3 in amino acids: CASMPPYTNIQYF. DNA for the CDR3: TGTGCCAGCATGCCCCCTTATACAAACATTCAGTACTTC.

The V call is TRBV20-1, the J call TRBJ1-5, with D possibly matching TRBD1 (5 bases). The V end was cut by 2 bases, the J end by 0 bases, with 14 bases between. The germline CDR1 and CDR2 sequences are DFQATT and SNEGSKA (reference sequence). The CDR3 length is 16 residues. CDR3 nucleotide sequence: TGCAGTGCTAGAAGAGGGACCAGATTTAGCAATCAGCCCCAGCATTTT. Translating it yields CSARRGTRFSNQPQHF.

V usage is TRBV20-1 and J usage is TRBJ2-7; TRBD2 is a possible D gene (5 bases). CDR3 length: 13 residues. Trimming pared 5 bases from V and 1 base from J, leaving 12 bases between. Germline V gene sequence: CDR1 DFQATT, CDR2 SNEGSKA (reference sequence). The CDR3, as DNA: TGCAGTGCTGGAACTAGAGCTTCCTACGAGCAGTACTTC. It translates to CSAGTRASYEQYF.

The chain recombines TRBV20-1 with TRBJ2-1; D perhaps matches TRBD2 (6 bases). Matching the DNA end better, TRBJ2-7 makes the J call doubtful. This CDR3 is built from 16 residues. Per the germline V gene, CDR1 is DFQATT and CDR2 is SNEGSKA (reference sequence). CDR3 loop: CSARRDCLSSYNEQYF. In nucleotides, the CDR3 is TGCAGTGCTAGACGGGACTGCTTGAGCTCCTACAATGAGCAGTACTTC.

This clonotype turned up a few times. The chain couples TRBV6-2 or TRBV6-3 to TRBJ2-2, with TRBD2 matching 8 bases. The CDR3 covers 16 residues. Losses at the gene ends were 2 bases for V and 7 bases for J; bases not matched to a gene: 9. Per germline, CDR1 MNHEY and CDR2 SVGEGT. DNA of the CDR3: TGTGCCAGCAGTTACCCGCGGGGGGCGAGAATCGGGGAGCTGTTTTTT. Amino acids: CASSYPRGARIGELFF.